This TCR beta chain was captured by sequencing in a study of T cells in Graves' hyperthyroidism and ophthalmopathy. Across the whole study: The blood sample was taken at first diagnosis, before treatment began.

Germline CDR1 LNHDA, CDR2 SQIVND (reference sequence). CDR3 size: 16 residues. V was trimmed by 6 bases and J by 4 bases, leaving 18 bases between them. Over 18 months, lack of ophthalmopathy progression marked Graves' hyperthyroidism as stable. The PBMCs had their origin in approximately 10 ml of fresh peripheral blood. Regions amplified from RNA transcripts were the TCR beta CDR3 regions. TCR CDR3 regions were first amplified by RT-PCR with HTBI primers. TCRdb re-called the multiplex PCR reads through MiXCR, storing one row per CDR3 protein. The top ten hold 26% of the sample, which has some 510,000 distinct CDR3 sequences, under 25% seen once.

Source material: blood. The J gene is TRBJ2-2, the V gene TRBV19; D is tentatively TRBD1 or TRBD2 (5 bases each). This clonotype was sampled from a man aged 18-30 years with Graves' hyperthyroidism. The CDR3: CASSHGQGRSTGELFF. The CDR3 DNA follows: TGTGCCAGTAGCCACGGTCAGGGACGGAGCACCGGGGAGCTGTTTTTT.